The sequence of this T cell receptor (beta chain) was determined in a study of T-cell memory formation after mild COVID-19. Across the study: TCR clusters largely stayed donor specific.

Using its own MiXCR run on the 5' RACE reads, TCRdb lists one record per CDR3 protein. The sample includes about 190,000 distinct CDR3 sequences, about 18% of them seen just once. Sequencing was done on a sample of PBMCs or a T cell subset sorted from them (not recorded which). The sequence derives from an adult woman who had mild COVID-19 (a few samples of this study predate the infection). Cell type and time point are not known.

The CDR3 sequence: CASSWDPGETQYF. CDR3 coding DNA: TGTGCCAGCAGCTGGGACCCCGGGGAGACCCAGTACTTC. This sequence joins TRBV7-9 and TRBJ2-5; D is tentatively TRBD1 or TRBD2 (5 bases each). The germline V gene has CDR1 SEHNR and CDR2 FQNEAQ (reference sequence). The ends were cut back, 4 bases at V and 5 bases at J, with 11 bases in the middle. There are 13 residues in the CDR3.